The rows below give T cell receptor beta chains drawn from one sample of a study of blood T cell repertoires in COVID-19. The repertoire was sequenced with immunoSEQ multiplex PCR; TCRdb's copy has only in-frame clones and lacks some. This sample has about 67,000 clones, with 87% found just once. The sequenced sample was peripheral blood. The receptors derive from a man aged 50 to 59 with active COVID-19. The CDR3 runs from the conserved cysteine through the conserved F or W. The order of the fields is J gene, V gene, clone size, D gene, CDR3 protein, CDR3 DNA. A D gene is named only where the DNA matches it firmly. Clone size is shown for a subset of rows, as once, few, many or a class of expanded clone.

>TRBJ2-7|TRBV7-2|once|TRBD2
CASSLAGTSGIHEQYF
TGTGCCAGCAGCTTAGCCGGGACTAGCGGGATTCACGAGCAGTACTTC
>TRBJ1-5|TRBV30|.|.
CAWRQTGKGNQPQHF
TGTGCCTGGAGGCAAACAGGGAAGGGTAATCAGCCCCAGCATTTT
>TRBJ2-7|TRBV4-3|.|.
CASSPGTGLLYEQYF
TGCGCCAGCAGCCCCGGGACGGGACTCCTCTACGAGCAGTACTTC
>TRBJ2-7|TRBV7-8|.|.
CASSLPGVAYEQYF
TGTGCCAGCAGCTTGCCAGGGGTGGCCTACGAGCAGTACTTC
>TRBJ2-1|TRBV7-2|.|.
CASSLAGDGAGYEQFF
TGTGCCAGCAGCTTAGCGGGAGACGGGGCGGGGTATGAGCAGTTCTTC
>TRBJ1-1|TRBV10-3|.|.
CAIGTNTEAFF
TGTGCCATTGGCACGAACACTGAAGCTTTCTTT
>TRBJ1-6|TRBV7-2|.|.
CASSLARDNTPLHF
TGTGCCAGCAGCTTAGCCAGGGATAACACACCCCTCCACTTT
>TRBJ2-3|TRBV6-5|.|TRBD2
CASSYRAGRPDTQYF
TGTGCCAGCAGTTACCGGGCCGGGAGGCCAGATACGCAGTATTTT
>TRBJ2-2|TRBV15|.|.
CATSPQGNTGELFF
TGTGCCACCAGCCCCCAGGGGAACACCGGGGAGCTGTTTTTT
>TRBJ2-1|TRBV12-3/TRBV12-4|.|.
CASRTTTDNEQFF
TGTGCCAGCAGGACGACGACTGACAATGAGCAGTTCTTC
>TRBJ2-1|TRBV3-1/TRBV3-2|.|TRBD2
CASSRGTSGLSGAYNEQFF
TGTGCCAGCAGCCGGGGGACTAGCGGCCTCTCGGGGGCCTACAATGAGCAGTTCTTC
>TRBJ2-7|TRBV7-9|.|.
CASTIGQGYSYEQYF
TGTGCCAGCACCATAGGTCAGGGGTACTCCTACGAGCAGTACTTC
>TRBJ2-1|TRBV6-5|.|.
CASSPQSGSYNEQFF
TGTGCCAGCAGTCCCCAGTCGGGCTCCTACAATGAGCAGTTCTTC
>TRBJ2-3|TRBV7-2|.|TRBD2
CASSSTGTTIFTDTQYF
TGTGCCAGCAGCTCTACCGGGACTACCATTTTCACAGATACGCAGTATTTT
>TRBJ1-6|TRBV2|.|.
CASSERRGLDSPLHF
TGTGCCAGCAGTGAAAGACGGGGTTTGGACTCACCCCTCCACTTT
>TRBJ2-4|TRBV5-6|.|.
CASSFRGSGNIQYF
TGTGCCAGCAGCTTCCGAGGGAGCGGAAACATTCAGTACTTC
>TRBJ2-3|TRBV19|.|.
CASSSGSKLTDTQYF
TGTGCCAGTAGTAGCGGTTCTAAACTCACAGATACGCAGTATTTT
>TRBJ2-1|TRBV28|.|.
CASRVGGGHNEQFF
TGTGCCAGCAGAGTAGGAGGAGGTCACAATGAGCAGTTCTTC
>TRBJ2-3|TRBV7-8|few|.
CASSYSAGEHTDTQYF
TGTGCCAGCAGCTACTCAGCGGGCGAACACACAGATACGCAGTATTTT
>TRBJ2-2|TRBV24-1|.|.
CATSDLRDTGRSLSGGELFF
TGTGCCACCAGTGATCTCCGGGACACCGGGAGGAGCCTTTCCGGCGGGGAGCTGTTTTTT
>TRBJ2-1|TRBV9|.|TRBD2
CASSVEPAGAYNEQFF
TGTGCCAGCAGCGTAGAACCAGCGGGAGCCTACAATGAGCAGTTCTTC
>TRBJ1-2|TRBV7-9|.|TRBD1
CASSRTGGGYTF
TGTGCCAGCAGCCGGACAGGGGGAGGCTACACCTTC
>TRBJ1-1|TRBV16|once|.
CASSQFRNTEAFF
TGTGCCAGCAGCCAATTTCGGAACACTGAAGCTTTCTTT
>TRBJ2-6|TRBV5-1|.|TRBD1
CASSYRLDRGHGANVLTF
TGCGCCAGCAGCTACCGATTAGACAGGGGGCATGGGGCCAACGTCCTGACTTTC
>TRBJ2-2|TRBV4-2|.|TRBD2
CASSQDEREVRELFF
TGTGCCAGCAGCCAAGATGAGCGGGAGGTGCGGGAGCTGTTTTTT
>TRBJ1-2|TRBV3-1/TRBV3-2|.|.
CASSQDPDTSNYGYTF
TGTGCCAGCAGCCAAGACCCAGACACTAGTAACTATGGCTACACCTTC
>TRBJ2-6|TRBV7-2|.|TRBD2
CASSPRGGGANVLTF
TGTGCCAGCAGCCCCCGGGGGGGTGGGGCCAACGTCCTGACTTTC
>TRBJ1-6|TRBV11-2|.|.
CASSLVQGPDSPLHF
TGTGCCAGCAGCTTAGTTCAGGGGCCGGATTCACCCCTCCACTTT
>TRBJ2-1|TRBV4-1|.|TRBD1
CASSRQGGYGEQFF
TGCGCCAGCAGCCGACAGGGGGGATATGGTGAGCAGTTCTTC
>TRBJ2-3|TRBV30|.|.
CAWTLGLASTDTQYF
TGTGCCTGGACCTTAGGGCTAGCTAGCACAGATACGCAGTATTTT
>TRBJ1-1|TRBV9|.|TRBD1
CASSVDGTAMNTEAFF
TGTGCCAGCAGCGTAGACGGGACAGCCATGAACACTGAAGCTTTCTTT
>TRBJ2-7|TRBV30|.|TRBD1
CAWSTGQGMDEQYF
TGTGCCTGGAGTACTGGACAGGGAATGGACGAGCAGTACTTC
>TRBJ1-4|TRBV28|.|TRBD1
CASSIPPGQGNEKLFF
TGTGCCAGCAGTATACCCCCGGGACAGGGTAATGAAAAACTGTTTTTT
>TRBJ1-1|TRBV7-8|once|.
CASSFYRNRAATEAFF
TGTGCCAGCAGCTTTTATCGGAACAGGGCGGCCACTGAAGCTTTCTTT
>TRBJ2-3|TRBV18|once|.
CASSPPGLTDTQYF
TGTGCCAGCTCCCCTCCGGGACTCACAGATACGCAGTATTTT
>TRBJ1-2|TRBV9|.|.
CASSVDGGADYGYTF
TGTGCCAGCAGCGTAGATGGGGGCGCGGACTATGGCTACACCTTC
>TRBJ1-2|TRBV9|.|TRBD1
CASSVGGQGYYGYTF
TGTGCCAGCAGCGTAGGAGGACAGGGGTACTATGGCTACACCTTC
>TRBJ2-4|TRBV18|.|.
CASSPTQGKNIQYF
TGTGCCAGCTCACCCACCCAGGGGAAAAACATTCAGTACTTC
>TRBJ1-4|TRBV27|.|.
CASSSIGEVGTNEKLFF
TGTGCCAGCAGCTCGATCGGGGAGGTAGGCACTAATGAAAAACTGTTTTTT
>TRBJ2-1|TRBV3-1/TRBV3-2|.|TRBD2
CASSRTSGRAPLYNEQFF
TGTGCCAGCAGCCGTACTAGCGGGAGAGCCCCTCTATACAATGAGCAGTTCTTC
>TRBJ2-1|TRBV30|.|.
CAWEDSYNEQFF
TGTGCCTGGGAAGACAGCTACAATGAGCAGTTCTTC
>TRBJ2-7|TRBV29-1|.|TRBD1
CSADRGGDEQYF
TGCAGCGCGGACAGGGGTGGCGACGAGCAGTACTTC